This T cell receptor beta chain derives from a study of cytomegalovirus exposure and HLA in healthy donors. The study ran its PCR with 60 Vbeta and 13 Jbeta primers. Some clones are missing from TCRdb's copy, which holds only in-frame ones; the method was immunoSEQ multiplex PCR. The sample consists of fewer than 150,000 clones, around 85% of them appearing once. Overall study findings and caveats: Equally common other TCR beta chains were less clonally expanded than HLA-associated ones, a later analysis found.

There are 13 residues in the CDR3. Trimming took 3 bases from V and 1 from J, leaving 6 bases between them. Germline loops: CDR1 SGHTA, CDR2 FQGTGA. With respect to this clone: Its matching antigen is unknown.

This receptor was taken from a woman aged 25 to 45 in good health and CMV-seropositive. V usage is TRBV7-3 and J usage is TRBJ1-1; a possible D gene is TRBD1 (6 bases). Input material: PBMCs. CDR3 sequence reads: CASSLTGNTEAFF. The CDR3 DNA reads TGTGCCAGCAGCTTGACAGGGAACACTGAAGCTTTCTTT.